This T cell receptor beta chain derives from a study of a mutant IDH1 vaccine in newly diagnosed glioma. Turning to the study itself: Across weeks 1, 3, 5, 7, 11, 15, 19 and 23, patients received a vaccination each time, eight in all. Vaccine administration was initiated 4-6 weeks following radiotherapy alone, or with temozolomide cycles. Former treatment meant radiotherapy, temozolomide, or both; the majority had gotten both.

In germline, CDR1 is SGHVS, CDR2 FQNEAQ. V lost 1 base, J lost 5 bases, and 12 bases lay in between. This CDR3 region has 15 residues. Time point reported: week 23, last vaccination. The investigators gave 300 ug of mutant IDH1 20-mer peptide in each vaccine dose, together with topical imiquimod. Donors had new IDH1-mutant astrocytomas of WHO grade 3 or 4 (ATRX-lost). Concerning this clone itself: Its antigen is not known.

This table comes from immunoSEQ multiplex PCR, and its TCRdb copy is limited to in-frame clones, with some not included. The table lists tens of thousands of clones, 65% to 90% of them singletons, with under 2.5% in the top ten. The clonotype comes from a man aged 25-45 years with glioma. Some clones in this sample may be carry-over from other donors' samples. The chain employs TRBV7-8 and TRBJ2-1; TRBD2 might be the D (6 bases). The sample in question was PBMCs, obtained from a glioma patient whose treatment included an IDH1 peptide vaccine. The CDR3 spells CASSLVREYDNEQFF. CDR3 DNA: TGTGCCAGCAGCTTAGTCCGGGAGTACGACAATGAGCAGTTCTTC.